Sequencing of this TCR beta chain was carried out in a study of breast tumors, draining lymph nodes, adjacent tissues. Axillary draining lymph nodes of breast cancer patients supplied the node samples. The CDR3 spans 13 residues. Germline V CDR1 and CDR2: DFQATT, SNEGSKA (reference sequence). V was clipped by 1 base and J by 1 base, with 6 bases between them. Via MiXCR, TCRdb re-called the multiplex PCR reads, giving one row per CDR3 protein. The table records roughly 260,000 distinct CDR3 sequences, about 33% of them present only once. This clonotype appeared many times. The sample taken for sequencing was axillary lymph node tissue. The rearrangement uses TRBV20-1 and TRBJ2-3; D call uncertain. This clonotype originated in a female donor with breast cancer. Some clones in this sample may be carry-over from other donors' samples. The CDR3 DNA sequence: TGCAGTGCTAGAGTTCGCCGCACAGATACGCAGTATTTT. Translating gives CSARVRRTDTQYF.